Each of the 17 T cell receptor beta chains below was sequenced from the same sample in a study of T cell repertoires in cytomegalovirus infection. For these TCRs, the target antigens are not known. TCRdb called the reads again in MiXCR, with one record for every CDR3 protein. The table has about 920,000 distinct CDR3 sequences, roughly a third seen once. This material consisted of cultured CD8+ T cells from PBMCs, taken from culture after CMV antigen stimulation. Receptors originate from a human donor in good health (CMV status not recorded). Some clones in this sample may be carry-over from other donors' samples.

This clonotype was recorded a few times. Written as DNA, the CDR3 is TGTGCCAGCAGTTTTTCGGGTAGGGTTTACGAGCAGTACGTC. Residues: CASSFSGRVYEQYV. The V gene is TRBV28, the J gene TRBJ2-7; no reliable D call. The CDR3 spans 14 residues. Germline V gene lookup returns CDR1 MDHEN and CDR2 SYDVKM. V dropped 3 bases and J dropped 4 bases, with 13 bases sitting between them.

The chain couples TRBV19 to TRBJ1-5; D ambiguous. Looked up from germline, CDR1 is LNHDA and CDR2 is SQIVND (reference sequence). The CDR3 is 15 residues long. Trimming stripped 5 bases from V and 3 bases from J, with 14 bases between. CDR3 sequence: CASSRQSDLNQPQHF. CDR3 coding DNA: TGTGCCAGTAGTCGTCAGTCAGACCTCAATCAGCCCCAGCATTTT.

The V gene is TRBV9, the J gene TRBJ2-3, with D perhaps TRBD2 (6 bases). Germline V gene data show CDR1 as SGDLS and CDR2 as YYNGEE. V lost 2 bases, J lost 5 bases, and 15 bases lay in between. The CDR3 sequence is 15 residues long. The CDR3 DNA reads TGTGCCAGCAGCGTTGGGGGGTTTTTTGAAGATACGCAGTATTTT. Translated: CASSVGGFFEDTQYF.

The genes are TRBV20-1 and TRBJ1-2; D is uncertain. The CDR3 runs to 11 residues. Germline values: CDR1 DFQATT, CDR2 SNEGSKA (reference sequence). The V and J ends lost 6 bases and 4 bases respectively, with 9 bases between them. Here the CDR3 reads CSARETYGYTF. The CDR3 DNA reads TGCAGTGCAAGGGAAACCTATGGCTACACCTTC.

A word on this clonotype: The junction shows a germline mismatch at one end, possibly a read error. V usage is TRBV2 and J usage is TRBJ1-2, with 9 positions matching TRBD1. This CDR3 is 16 amino acids long. Germline V gene lookup returns CDR1 SNHLY and CDR2 FYNNEI. The CDR3 DNA follows: TGTGTCAGCAGTGTGGGGACAGGGACCACTAACTATGGCTACACCTTC. Its translation: CVSSVGTGTTNYGYTF.

The rearrangement links TRBV5-6 to TRBJ2-1; D possibly corresponds to TRBD1 (6 bases). The CDR3 extends over 15 amino acids. The germline CDR1 and CDR2 sequences are SGHDT and YYEEEE. Trimming shortened V by 3 bases and J by 0 bases, and 10 bases separated the two germline ends. CDR3 loop: CASSWRTVSYNEQFF. The CDR3 coding sequence is TGTGCCAGCAGCTGGAGGACAGTCTCCTACAATGAGCAGTTCTTC.

This clonotype has a count of ten or more. The V and J genes are TRBV12-3 or TRBV12-4 and TRBJ1-2, with a possible D match to TRBD1 (5 bases). This CDR3 spans 16 amino acids. V gave up 6 bases and J gave up 1 base, with 18 bases separating them. CDR3 sequence reads: CASSPPGGTLNYGYTF. The CDR3 DNA reads as TGTGCCAGCAGCCCACCGGGAGGGACCCTTAACTATGGCTACACCTTC.

The V call is TRBV7-9, the J call TRBJ1-1, with D maybe TRBD1 (6 bases). This CDR3 comprises 11 residues. Looked up from germline, CDR1 is SEHNR and CDR2 is FQNEAQ (reference sequence). The CDR3 DNA follows: TGTGTAGGGGGGTTGAACACTGAAGCTTTCTTT. Amino acid sequence: CVGGLNTEAFF.

At least ten counts were recorded for this clonotype. The chain joins TRBV7-6 to TRBJ2-1, with 8 bases identical to TRBD1. With V trimmed by 5 bases and J by 5 bases, 5 bases remained unmatched. The CDR3 is made up of 14 amino acids. Germline assignment: CDR1 SGHVS and CDR2 FNYEAQ. CDR3 DNA: TGTGCCAGCAGCGGGCAGGGGGCGAACAATGAGCAGTTCTTC. It translates to CASSGQGANNEQFF.

A note on this clonotype: No conserved phenylalanine or tryptophan ends this CDR3, so it is likely a read error. The rearrangement links TRBV7-8 to TRBJ2-7; 16 bases align to TRBD2. The CDR3 totals 16 residues. CDR1 and CDR2 (germline): SGHVS, FQNEAQ. J gave up 7 bases and V 4 bases, and 7 bases lay outside the gene matches. Here the CDR3 reads CASSWGTSGGAWEQYS. The CDR3 region has the DNA TGTGCCAGCAGCTGGGGGACTAGCGGGGGGGCATGGGAGCAGTACTCC.

The chain has TRBV20-1 and TRBJ1-1; the match to TRBD1 covers 7 bases. V trimming: 5 bases; J trimming: 4 bases; junction bases outside the gene matches: 10. Germline lookup yields CDR1 DFQATT and CDR2 SNEGSKA (reference sequence). CDR3 length: 14 amino acids. As DNA, the CDR3 is TGCAGTGCTCCTTCGGAGGGGGCGGGCACTGAAGCTTTCTTT. Protein: CSAPSEGAGTEAFF.

This clonotype was detected ten times or more. The chain has TRBV19 and TRBJ1-1, with D maybe TRBD1 (5 bases). The germline CDR1 and CDR2 sequences are LNHDA and SQIVND (reference sequence). This CDR3 comprises 13 residues. With 3 bases removed from V and 1 base from J, the gap between germline ends came to 6 bases. The CDR3 coding sequence is TGTGCCAGTAGTATGGGGCCGAACACTGAAGCTTTCTTT. This encodes CASSMGPNTEAFF.

This clonotype was recorded many times. The chain joins TRBV7-2 to TRBJ1-1; no definite D call. Trimming removed 1 base at V and 6 bases at J, with 6 bases between. This CDR3 is built from 12 residues. Looked up from germline, CDR1 is SGHTA and CDR2 is FQGNSA. The CDR3 here is CASSLGEPEAFF. The CDR3 DNA reads as TGTGCCAGCAGCTTAGGGGAACCTGAAGCTTTCTTT.

The CDR3 DNA sequence: TGCGCCAGCAGCCGGACAGGGTACGGTGAAGCTTTCTTT. As protein: CASSRTGYGEAFF. This sequence joins TRBV4-1 and TRBJ1-1; TRBD1 aligns across 8 bases. The CDR3 runs 13 residues. Germline-derived CDR1 and CDR2 are MGHRA and YSYEKL. V was pared by 4 bases and J by 7 bases, with 5 bases of the junction left unmatched.

This clonotype was seen many times. The chain combines TRBV7-8 with TRBJ2-3; D is undetermined. The germline V and J ends were trimmed by 3 bases and 0 bases, with 10 bases remaining between them. Per the germline V gene, CDR1 is SGHVS and CDR2 is FQNEAQ. CDR3 length: 15 residues. The CDR3 DNA follows: TGTGCCAGCAGCTTTATCGGGTCGAGCACAGATACGCAGTATTTT. Residues: CASSFIGSSTDTQYF.

A word on this clonotype: A junction end diverges from the germline sequence, so it may reflect a read error. The chain links TRBV6-6 to TRBJ1-4; no firm D call. The CDR3 consists of 14 residues. The V gene's germline CDR1 is MNHNY and CDR2 SVGAGI (reference sequence). The DNA of the CDR3 is TGTGCCAACAGTTACGGAGGGTCTAATGAAAAACTGTTTTTT. Encoded protein: CANSYGGSNEKLFF.

The CDR3 loop is CAISPVPGTGNQETQYF. In nucleotides, the CDR3 is TGTGCCATCAGTCCTGTTCCCGGGACAGGGAACCAAGAGACCCAGTACTTC. The V and J genes are TRBV10-3 and TRBJ2-5, with 9 nucleotides matching TRBD1. The CDR3 totals 17 residues. The germline V gene has CDR1 ENHRY and CDR2 SYGVKD. With V trimmed by 5 bases and J by 0 bases, 10 bases remained unmatched.